These T cell receptor beta chains were read from a single sample in a study of T cells in localized non-small cell lung cancer. Some clones are missing from TCRdb's copy, which holds only in-frame ones; the method was immunoSEQ multiplex PCR. The table shows roughly 76,000 clones, with 80% occurring only once. The sequencing here drew on PBMCs, taken before any cancer treatment. Source of these receptors: a man aged 35-69 years with stage II squamous cell lung carcinoma. Both conserved end residues are part of each CDR3. A D gene is named only where the DNA matches it firmly. Not every row has a clone size; where given, it reads once, few, many or a size class.

j_call	v_call	d_call	clone_size	cdr3_length	cdr3_nt	cdr3_aa
TRBJ1-5	TRBV5-8	.	.	17	TGTGCCAGCAGCTTCGGTAGAGGAGCAGATAGCAATCAGCCCCAGCATTTT	CASSFGRGADSNQPQHF
TRBJ2-1	TRBV5-1	TRBD2	.	15	TGCGCCAGCAGCTTGCCGGGACTAGCGCAGAATGAGCAGTTCTTC	CASSLPGLAQNEQFF
TRBJ2-1	TRBV5-6	.	.	12	TGTGCCAGCAGCTTGTTGTACAATGAGCAGTTCTTC	CASSLLYNEQFF
TRBJ1-6	TRBV7-2	TRBD1	.	15	TGTGCCAGCAGACCGCGACAGGGTCCTAATTCACCCCTCCACTTT	CASRPRQGPNSPLHF
TRBJ1-3	TRBV10-3	.	.	14	TGTGCCATCAGGGATGGGACAACTGGAAACACCATATATTTT	CAIRDGTTGNTIYF
TRBJ1-2	TRBV14	TRBD1	.	14	TGTGCCAGCAGCCAACTACAGGGGTCTGAGGGCTACACCTTC	CASSQLQGSEGYTF
TRBJ1-1	TRBV5-1	.	.	14	TGCGCCAGCAGCTTGGGGGCTTCGAGCACTGAAGCTTTCTTT	CASSLGASSTEAFF
TRBJ2-1	TRBV5-1	.	.	15	TGCGCCAGCAGCAGTGGTTCTCCCCTCTACAATGAGCAGTTCTTC	CASSSGSPLYNEQFF
TRBJ2-7	TRBV5-1	TRBD1	.	16	TGCGCCAGCAGCTTCCTCCCGGGACAGGGGGCTTACGAGCAGTACTTC	CASSFLPGQGAYEQYF
TRBJ2-7	TRBV5-1	.	.	14	TGCGCCAGCAGCTCCCTCGACAGCTCCTACGAGCAGTACTTC	CASSSLDSSYEQYF
TRBJ2-2	TRBV7-3	.	once	14	TGTGCCAGCAGTAGAGAACCCAAGAGCGGGGAGCTGTTTTTT	CASSREPKSGELFF
TRBJ2-7	TRBV5-1	TRBD1	.	14	TGCGCCAGCAGCCGAGGACAGGGGGCCTACGAGCAGTACTTC	CASSRGQGAYEQYF
TRBJ1-4	TRBV27	.	.	14	TGTGCCAGCAGTTTCCGGGGGGCGGGGGAAAAACTGTTTTTT	CASSFRGAGEKLFF
TRBJ2-7	TRBV7-2	.	.	17	TGTGCCAGCAGCTTAGTTATCTTGGGCAGGGGTCAAAACGAGCAGTACTTC	CASSLVILGRGQNEQYF
TRBJ1-4	TRBV5-1	.	.	14	TGCGCCAGCAGCTTGCGGACCGCGAATGAAAAACTGTTTTTT	CASSLRTANEKLFF
TRBJ2-5	TRBV5-1	.	.	16	TGCGCCAGCAGCGCCGTTGACACTCTAAGTTGGGAGACCCAGTACTTC	CASSAVDTLSWETQYF
TRBJ1-2	TRBV5-6	.	.	14	TGTGCCAGCAGCTTGGGGACAAACAACTATGGCTACACCTTC	CASSLGTNNYGYTF
TRBJ2-1	TRBV4-1	.	few	13	TGCGCCAGCAGCCAAGCCCACAGGGAGAAACAGTTCTTC	CASSQAHREKQFF
TRBJ2-3	TRBV10-3	.	.	17	TGTGCCATCAGACTTCCGGGACAAGGGAATCGGGAAGATACGCAGTATTTT	CAIRLPGQGNREDTQYF
TRBJ1-2	TRBV7-2	.	.	13	TGTGCCAGCAGCTTTGACGGAAACTATGGCTACACCTTC	CASSFDGNYGYTF
TRBJ2-2	TRBV11-3	.	few	13	TGTGCCAGCAGCTGGCGGAACACCGGGGAGCTGTTTTTT	CASSWRNTGELFF
TRBJ2-7	TRBV2	.	.	16	TGTGCCAGCAGTCAAACCCAAGGGGGTCTGACCTACGAGCAGTACTTC	CASSQTQGGLTYEQYF
TRBJ2-1	TRBV7-3	.	.	13	TGTGCCAGCAGCTTAGAGAGAGACAATGAGCAGTTCTTC	CASSLERDNEQFF
TRBJ2-5	TRBV7-7	.	once	15	TGTGCTAGCAGCCCAGCCCGGGAGAAAAGTGGGACCCAGTACTTC	CASSPAREKSGTQYF
TRBJ1-5	TRBV28	.	.	16	TGTGCCAGCAGTCAGCGAAGGCTGGGGGCCTCGCAGCCCCAGCATTTT	CASSQRRLGASQPQHF
TRBJ2-7	TRBV28	TRBD1	few	14	TGTGCCAGCAACCCGGGACAGGCTACCCTGTCGGGGTACTTC	CASNPGQATLSGYF
TRBJ1-3	TRBV15	.	once	16	TGTGCCACCAGCAGTGAAACCGGGACTGCTGGAAACACCATATATTTT	CATSSETGTAGNTIYF
TRBJ2-2	TRBV28	.	.	14	TGTGCCAGCAGCCCCCCCGGAGGCTCCGGGGAGCTGTTTTTT	CASSPPGGSGELFF
TRBJ2-1	TRBV5-1	TRBD2	.	15	TGCGCCAGCAGCTTGGCGACTAGCGCTTACAATGAGCAGTTCTTC	CASSLATSAYNEQFF
TRBJ1-6	TRBV19	.	few	14	TGTGCCAGTAGTAGTACTTGGGGTAATTCACCCCTCCACTTT	CASSSTWGNSPLHF
TRBJ2-3	TRBV5-1	.	few	16	TGCGCCAGCAGCTTGGAGCAAAAGCCTAGCTCCGTTACGCAGTATTTT	CASSLEQKPSSVTQYF
TRBJ1-4	TRBV7-2	.	.	13	TGTGCCAGCAGCTGGGGATCATCTGAAAAACTGTTTTTT	CASSWGSSEKLFF
TRBJ1-1	TRBV5-5	.	.	14	TGTGCCAGCAGCTTGGAGCACTTCAACACTGAAGCTTTCTTT	CASSLEHFNTEAFF
TRBJ1-2	TRBV6-1	.	.	15	TGTGCCAGCAGTGAAAGTATAACCACCAACTATGGCTACACCTTC	CASSESITTNYGYTF
TRBJ1-5	TRBV18	.	.	15	TGTGCCAGCTCACCTTCGGGTAGGAATAATCAGCCCCAGCATTTT	CASSPSGRNNQPQHF
TRBJ2-2	TRBV28	.	.	16	TGTGCCAGCAGTGTACTGAGTGGGCGGGACACCGGGGAGCTGTTTTTT	CASSVLSGRDTGELFF
TRBJ2-5	TRBV11-2	.	.	15	TGTGCCAGCAGCTTAAGCAGGAACGGTGGAGAGACCCAGTACTTC	CASSLSRNGGETQYF
TRBJ2-1	TRBV19	.	.	14	TGTGCCAGTAGTATAGTATACAGCGGGAATGAGCAGTTCTTC	CASSIVYSGNEQFF
TRBJ1-3	TRBV7-6	TRBD1	.	16	TGTGCCAGCAGCGCCCAGGGACAGGGCTTCGGAAACACCATATATTTT	CASSAQGQGFGNTIYF
TRBJ1-5	TRBV19	.	once	15	TGTGCCAGTAGTATAGATTCTGGGTTAAGTCAGCCCCAGCATTTT	CASSIDSGLSQPQHF
TRBJ2-1	TRBV5-1	TRBD2	.	16	TGCGCCAGCAGCCTAACCGCTAGCGGTGACTACAATGAGCAGTTCTTC	CASSLTASGDYNEQFF
TRBJ1-1	TRBV6-6	.	.	14	TGTGCCAGCAGTTACTCCGGGGCGAACACTGAAGCTTTCTTT	CASSYSGANTEAFF
TRBJ2-3	TRBV5-4	.	.	13	TGTGCCAGCAGCTTGGGTCTCGGCGATACGCAGTATTTT	CASSLGLGDTQYF